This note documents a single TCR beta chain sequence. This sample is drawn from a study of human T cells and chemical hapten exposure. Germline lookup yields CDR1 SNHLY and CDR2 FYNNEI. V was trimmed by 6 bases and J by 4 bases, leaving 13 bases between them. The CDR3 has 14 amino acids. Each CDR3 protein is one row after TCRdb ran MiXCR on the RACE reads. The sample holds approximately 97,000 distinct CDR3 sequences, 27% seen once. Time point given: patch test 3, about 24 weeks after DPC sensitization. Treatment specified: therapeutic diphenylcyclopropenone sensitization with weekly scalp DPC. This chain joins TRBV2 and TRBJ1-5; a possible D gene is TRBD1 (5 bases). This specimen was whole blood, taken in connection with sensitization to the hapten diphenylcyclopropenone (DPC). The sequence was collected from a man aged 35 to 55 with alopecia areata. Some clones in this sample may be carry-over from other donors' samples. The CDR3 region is CASRDMGFNQPQHF. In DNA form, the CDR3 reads TGTGCCAGCAGGGACATGGGCTTTAATCAGCCCCAGCATTTT.